This T cell receptor beta chain was retrieved from a study of blood T cells in healthy people across ages. This clonotype was seen just once. Germline V gene sequence: CDR1 DFQATT, CDR2 SNEGSKA (reference sequence). This CDR3 has 14 residues. Using a J-beta primer mix together with a sample-barcoded 5' primer, a second PCR was run for roughly 7 to 11 cycles. TCRdb used MiXCR to reprocess the 5' RACE reads, holding one entry per CDR3 protein. The repertoire has some 860,000 distinct CDR3 sequences, around three fifths of them found once; the top ten carry around a quarter. The TCR comes from a middle-aged man in good health. The rearrangement uses TRBV20-1 and TRBJ2-3; 10 positions match TRBD2. The sample taken for sequencing was blood. This chain's CDR3 is CSGSPSGRTDTQYF. In DNA, the CDR3 is TGCAGCGGATCGCCTAGCGGGAGAACAGATACGCAGTATTTT.